A single T cell receptor (beta chain) is shown here with its context. Antigen unknown. The source of the sample is a study of response to subunit inactivated influenza vaccine. CDR3 length: 14 amino acids. The study, taken as a whole, reports: New T cells are recruited in small numbers by each seasonal influenza vaccination, according to the authors' suggestion.

Each CDR3 protein is one row after TCRdb ran MiXCR on the RT-PCR reads. The sample contains under 200,000 distinct CDR3 sequences, 9.5% to 12% of which appear only once. This chain uses TRBV21-1 with TRBJ2-5; the table's D call, TRBD1, has no DNA check behind it. TRBV21-1 has pseudogene status. The material sequenced was CD8+ T cells sorted from PBMCs, taken roughly 24 months after vaccination. The clonotype originates from a man aged 45 to 75 who received an inactivated influenza vaccine. The CDR3, as DNA: TGTGCCAGCCCTCGGACAGGGTTTATGGAGACCCAGTACTTC. It is translated as CASPRTGFMETQYF.